This T cell receptor beta chain was obtained from a study of cytomegalovirus exposure and HLA in healthy donors. PCR used 60 Vbeta primers and 13 Jbeta primers. TCRdb's table, derived via immunoSEQ multiplex PCR, lists solely in-frame clones and lacks some. The sample consists of around 130,000 clones, approximately 91% of them appearing once. Sequencing input: PBMCs. This TCR was sampled from a woman between 40 and 50 years old in good health and CMV-seronegative.

CDR3 sequence reads: CASSLLSLAGVGVGTDTQYF. The CDR3 nucleotides read TGTGCCAGCAGCCTCCTCTCCCTAGCGGGAGTGGGGGTGGGCACAGATACGCAGTATTTT. The V gene is TRBV4-2, the J gene TRBJ2-3, with TRBD2 matching over 10 bases. The V gene end was trimmed by 4 bases and the J gene end by 1 base; junction bases not matched to a gene: 17. Germline CDR1 and CDR2: LGHNA and YNFKEQ. The CDR3 has 20 amino acids.